The 29 T cell receptor beta chains given below trace back to one sample, sequenced in a study of blood T cell repertoires in COVID-19 (dated by TCRdb to about 2020). The library was made by the immunoSEQ multiplex PCR assay. TCRdb provides this immuneACCESS table in a form limited to in-frame rearrangements. Some clones are lacking; in checked studies, under half of them reflect an unresolved V gene, and why the rest are absent is not known. For this sample the table gives 90,000 or so clones, of which 75% to 90% were detected only once. 1.2% of the sample comes from the top ten. Sequencing was done on a sample of peripheral blood. Receptor source: a man older than 75 with active or convalescent COVID-19.

The V gene is TRBV19, the J gene TRBJ2-3; 9 bases line up with TRBD1. V shed 4 bases and J 3 bases; nucleotides not matched to a gene: 5. In germline, CDR1 is LNHDA, CDR2 SQIVND (reference sequence). The CDR3 is 15 amino acids. This CDR3 reads CASSTGQGRTDTQYF. In DNA, the CDR3 is TGTGCCAGTAGTACTGGACAGGGGAGGACAGATACGCAGTATTTT.

The gene calls are TRBV6-6 and TRBJ2-7, with TRBD2 matching 9 bases. J was trimmed by 0 bases and V by 4 bases; bases with no gene match: 4. Germline loops: CDR1 MNHNY, CDR2 SVGAGI (reference sequence). This CDR3 region has 15 residues. DNA for the CDR3: TGTGCCAGCAGTTCGGGCGGGAGGGCCTCCTACGAGCAGTACTTC. Protein sequence: CASSSGGRASYEQYF.

The J gene is TRBJ2-5, the V gene TRBV28; possibly TRBD2 for D (6 bases). V shed 7 bases and J shed 5 bases, with 11 bases lying between them. Looked up from germline, CDR1 is MDHEN and CDR2 is SYDVKM. The CDR3 extends over 12 amino acids. The CDR3 sequence is CASNRGFETQYF. As DNA, the CDR3 is TGTGCCAGCAACCGGGGGTTTGAGACCCAGTACTTC.

The CDR3: CASSLPFSTDTQYF. CDR3 in DNA: TGTGCCAGCAGCTTGCCATTTAGCACAGATACGCAGTATTTT. V and J are TRBV5-6 and TRBJ2-3; D gene ambiguous. Germline V gives CDR1 SGHDT, CDR2 YYEEEE. The CDR3 runs to 14 residues. Deletions cut 1 base from V and 0 bases from J, with 6 bases between.

The chain combines TRBV7-9 with TRBJ2-7, with TRBD2 matching over 7 bases. This CDR3 is 17 amino acids long. CDR1 SEHNR and CDR2 FQNEAQ come from the germline V gene (reference sequence). V lost 6 bases and J lost 4; bases outside the gene matches: 18. CDR3 nucleotides: TGTGCCAGCAGGGCCGACTTTTCCCCTAGCGGACTGTACGAGCAGTACTTC. Its translation: CASRADFSPSGLYEQYF.

The chain employs TRBV4-1 and TRBJ1-2; TRBD1 matches at 9 bases. V lost 1 base and J lost 7; bases outside the gene matches: 4. The CDR3 length is 14 residues. Looked up from germline, CDR1 is MGHRA and CDR2 is YSYEKL. CDR3 nucleotides: TGCGCCAGCAGCCAAGCCGGGACAGGGTTTGGCTACACCTTC. It specifies CASSQAGTGFGYTF.

The chain employs TRBV5-1 and TRBJ2-7; 9 positions agree with TRBD2. The CDR3 is 14 amino acids. V lost 3 bases and J lost 11; bases outside the gene matches: 12. Per the germline V gene, CDR1 is SGHRS and CDR2 is YFSETQ. The CDR3: CASSSGTSRGFEYF. The CDR3 bases are TGCGCCAGCAGCTCCGGGACTAGCAGAGGATTTGAGTACTTC.

The chain recombines TRBV7-9 with TRBJ2-7; possibly TRBD1 for D (6 bases). The CDR3 has 14 residues. Germline-derived CDR1 and CDR2 are SEHNR and FQNEAQ (reference sequence). Deletions cut 5 bases from V and 0 bases from J, with 11 bases between. The CDR3 loop is CASSRDIGSYEQYF. As DNA, the CDR3 is TGTGCCAGCAGCCGGGACATCGGCTCCTACGAGCAGTACTTC.

This clone was seen a single time. The chain links TRBV4-1 to TRBJ2-3; D is possibly TRBD2 (5 bases). V was shortened by 1 base and J by 1 base, with 12 bases between the two germline ends. Germline lookup yields CDR1 MGHRA and CDR2 YSYEKL. The CDR3 is 16 amino acids. The CDR3, as DNA: TGCGCCAGCAGCCAAGCTCGGTTCGGGGGCACAGATACGCAGTATTTT. Its translation: CASSQARFGGTDTQYF.

V and J are TRBV18 and TRBJ1-1, with D tentatively TRBD1 (5 bases). The CDR3 consists of 14 residues. The germline V and J ends were trimmed by 1 base and 0 bases, with 6 bases remaining between them. Per germline, CDR1 KGHSH and CDR2 LQKENI. CDR3 residues: CASSPQGMNTEAFF. CDR3 bases: TGTGCCAGCTCACCACAGGGGATGAACACTGAAGCTTTCTTT.

This clone was seen only once. This chain links TRBV5-1 with TRBJ2-3; TRBD2 agrees at 13 bases. In germline, CDR1 is SGHRS, CDR2 YFSETQ. The ends lost 3 bases at V and 5 bases at J; junction bases unmatched: 6. The CDR3 length is 16 residues. The chain's CDR3 is CASSSGTSGTGDTQYF. The CDR3 DNA is TGCGCCAGCAGCTCCGGGACTAGCGGGACGGGAGATACGCAGTATTTT.

The gene calls are TRBV2 and TRBJ2-5; TRBD2 aligns across 10 bases. The germline V gene has CDR1 SNHLY and CDR2 FYNNEI. J gave up 4 bases and V 5 bases, and 7 bases lay outside the gene matches. The CDR3 covers 15 residues. Written as DNA, the CDR3 is TGTGCCAGCAGTCCATTAGCTAGCGGGAGAGAGACCCAGTACTTC. This encodes CASSPLASGRETQYF.

V gene TRBV6-1 combines with J gene TRBJ1-1; D is possibly TRBD1 (5 bases). This CDR3 is 14 amino acids long. Trimming took off 2 bases at V and 0 bases at J, with 7 bases between the two ends. Per germline, CDR1 MNHNS and CDR2 SASEGT. CDR3 sequence reads: CASSERTLNTEAFF. Written as DNA, the CDR3 is TGTGCCAGCAGTGAAAGGACACTGAACACTGAAGCTTTCTTT.

This chain links TRBV5-8 with TRBJ1-3; no clear D. Trimming stripped 0 bases from V and 2 bases from J, with 9 bases between. The CDR3 covers 15 residues. Germline V lookup: CDR1 SGHTS, CDR2 YDEGEE. The CDR3 DNA is TGTGCCAGCAGCTTGGCGGGGATCGCTGGAAACACCATATATTTT. This gives the protein CASSLAGIAGNTIYF.

This chain links TRBV27 with TRBJ1-6; tentative D call: TRBD1 (5 bases). Germline assignment: CDR1 MNHEY and CDR2 SMNVEV (reference sequence). The CDR3 runs 13 residues. The V and J ends lost 3 bases and 15 bases respectively, with 15 bases between them. CDR3 in DNA: TGTGCCAGCAGTTTCGGGTGGGGCGCGGTCCTCCACTTT. It encodes CASSFGWGAVLHF.

The rearrangement joins TRBV2 to TRBJ1-5; the D is unclear. The V gene's germline CDR1 is SNHLY and CDR2 FYNNEI. CDR3 length: 16 residues. Between the trimmed V and J ends, which lost 1 base and 1 base, there was a span of 11 bases. CDR3 residues: CASSEGEGWSNQPQHF. CDR3 nucleotides: TGTGCCAGCAGTGAAGGGGAGGGTTGGAGCAATCAGCCCCAGCATTTT. Together with reference TRBV2 and TRBJ1-5, the CDR3 gives the full variable domain: EPEVTQTPSHQVTQMGQEVILRCVPISNHLYFYWYRQILGQKVEFLVSFYNNEISEKSEIFDDQFSVERPDGSNFTLKIRSTKLEDSAMYFCASSEGEGWSNQPQHFGDGTRLSIL.

The rearrangement uses TRBV28 and TRBJ1-2; no clear D. This CDR3 has 13 residues. CDR1 MDHEN and CDR2 SYDVKM come from the germline V gene. The V gene lost 5 bases and the J gene lost 1 base, with 8 bases spanning the gap. The CDR3 loop reads CASSTVINYGYTF. The CDR3 nucleotides read TGTGCCAGCAGTACAGTTATTAACTATGGCTACACCTTC.

The CDR3 reads CASSLGLAVPGELFF. The CDR3 nucleotides read TGTGCCAGCAGCTTAGGACTAGCGGTCCCCGGGGAGCTGTTTTTT. The chain links TRBV7-2 to TRBJ2-2, with TRBD2 matching 9 bases. After removal of 1 base from V and 6 bases from J, the junction contained 3 bases not matched to a gene. Germline CDR1 SGHTA, CDR2 FQGNSA. The CDR3 runs 15 residues. Looking up the rest from reference TRBV7-2 and TRBJ2-2 gives the full variable domain: GAGVSQSPSNKVTEKGKDVELRCDPISGHTALYWYRQSLGQGLEFLIYFQGNSAPDKSGLPSDRFSAERTGGSVSTLTIQRTQQEDSAVYLCASSLGLAVPGELFFGEGSRLTVL.

The chain joins TRBV19 to TRBJ2-2, with 15 bases that match TRBD2. The CDR3 has 20 amino acids. CDR1 is LNHDA and CDR2 is SQIVND in the germline V gene (reference sequence). Trimming cost V 2 bases and J 4 bases; bases outside gene matches: 11. CDR3 loop: CASSISGLAGGAPSTGELFF. In nucleotides, the CDR3 is TGTGCCAGTAGTATAAGCGGACTAGCGGGAGGGGCCCCGAGCACCGGGGAGCTGTTTTTT.

The V call is TRBV7-8, the J call TRBJ1-2; the D gene is possibly TRBD1 (5 bases). The CDR3 consists of 16 residues. Germline lookup yields CDR1 SGHVS and CDR2 FQNEAQ. The V end was cut by 1 base, the J end by 4 bases, with 16 bases between. The DNA of the CDR3 is TGTGCCAGCAGCTTAGACGGGGGAGCCGTGACCTATGGCTACACCTTC. Its protein is CASSLDGGAVTYGYTF. Supplemented by reference TRBV7-8 and TRBJ1-2, the full variable domain reads GAGVSQSPRYKVAKRGQDVALRCDPISGHVSLFWYQQALGQGPEFLTYFQNEAQLDKSGLPSDRFFAERPEGSVSTLKIQRTQQEDSAVYLCASSLDGGAVTYGYTFGSGTRLTVV.

Remarks on this clone: The sample has other DNA sequences that encode this CDR3 too. The chain employs TRBV30 and TRBJ1-1; D ambiguous. CDR1 is GTSNPN, CDR2 SVGIG, per germline (reference sequence). V dropped 0 bases and J dropped 4 bases, with 9 bases sitting between them. This CDR3 spans 13 amino acids. In DNA form, the CDR3 reads TGTGCCTGGAGTGTGCGGAGAGGCACTGAAGCTTTCTTT. This codes for CAWSVRRGTEAFF.

The rearrangement uses TRBV29-1 and TRBJ2-2, with 10 bases fitting TRBD2. Germline CDR1 reads SQVTM; CDR2 reads ANQGSEA. The CDR3 runs to 12 residues. As DNA, the CDR3 is TGCACGGGGGGACTAGCGACCGGGGAGCTGTTTTTT. Translating it yields CTGGLATGELFF.

This chain connects TRBV7-9 to TRBJ1-4; TRBD1 might be the D (5 bases). V was pared by 11 bases and J by 0 bases, with 13 bases between. Germline V gene lookup returns CDR1 SEHNR and CDR2 FQNEAQ (reference sequence). This CDR3 contains 14 residues. The DNA of the CDR3 is TGTGCCTGGGGCGGAGCAGCAACTAATGAAAAACTGTTTTTT. Its protein is CAWGGAATNEKLFF.

CDR3 loop: CASRTTQYNEQFF. In DNA form, the CDR3 reads TGTGCCAGTAGGACTACCCAGTACAATGAGCAGTTCTTC. The chain has TRBV28 and TRBJ2-1, with a tentative D call TRBD2 (6 bases). V shed 9 bases and J shed 4 bases, with 13 bases lying between them. The CDR3 is 13 amino acids. CDR1 is MDHEN and CDR2 is SYDVKM in the germline V gene.

This clone has just a few counts. The rearrangement uses TRBV29-1 and TRBJ2-1; 10 nucleotides align to TRBD2. Germline V gene sequence: CDR1 SQVTM, CDR2 ANQGSEA. This CDR3 contains 12 residues. V trimming: 7 bases; J trimming: 4 bases; junction bases outside the gene matches: 1. CDR3 in amino acids: CSGLAGYNEQFF. The CDR3 DNA reads TGCAGCGGACTAGCGGGTTACAATGAGCAGTTCTTC.

This clone has a handful of counts. The V gene is TRBV12-3 or TRBV12-4, the J gene TRBJ2-3; the D is unclear. Trimming took off 1 base at V and 5 bases at J, with 7 bases between the two ends. This CDR3 comprises 13 residues. DNA for the CDR3: TGTGCCAGCAGTTTAGATCTAGGAGATACGCAGTATTTT. This sequence encodes CASSLDLGDTQYF.

The V call is TRBV11-3, the J call TRBJ2-7, with D hard to call. V was clipped by 3 bases and J by 4 bases, with 4 bases between them. The germline CDR1 and CDR2 sequences are SGHNT and YENEEA. The length of the CDR3 is 11 residues. The CDR3 nucleotides are TGTGCCAGCAGCTTTTTATACGAGCAGTACTTC. Translation gives CASSFLYEQYF.

The rearrangement uses TRBV5-1 and TRBJ2-7, with TRBD1 identical over 9 bases. From germline, CDR1 is SGHRS and CDR2 YFSETQ. The CDR3 consists of 13 residues. The ends lost 6 bases at V and 4 bases at J; junction bases unmatched: 5. In DNA form, the CDR3 reads TGCGCCAGCAACACCGGGACAGGGTACGAGCAGTACTTC. Protein sequence: CASNTGTGYEQYF.

For the CDR3, the DNA is TGTGCCAGCAGTTCTAGTCGGGGGGAGCAGTTCTTC. Its translation is CASSSSRGEQFF. The rearrangement links TRBV12-3 or TRBV12-4 to TRBJ2-1; D might be TRBD2 (6 bases). The CDR3 spans 12 residues. V was pared by 4 bases and J by 10 bases, with 11 bases between.